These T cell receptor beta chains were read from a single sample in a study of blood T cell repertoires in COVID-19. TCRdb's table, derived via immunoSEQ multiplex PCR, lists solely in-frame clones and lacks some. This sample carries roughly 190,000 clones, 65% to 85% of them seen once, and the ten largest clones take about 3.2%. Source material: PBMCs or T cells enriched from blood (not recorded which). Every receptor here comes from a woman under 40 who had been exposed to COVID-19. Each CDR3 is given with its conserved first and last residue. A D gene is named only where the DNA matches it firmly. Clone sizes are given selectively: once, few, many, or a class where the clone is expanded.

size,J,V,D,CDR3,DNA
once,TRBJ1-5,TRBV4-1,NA,CASSHTGFNQPQHF,TGCGCCAGCAGCCATACAGGGTTCAATCAGCCCCAGCATTTT
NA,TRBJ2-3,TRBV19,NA,CASSPRHFSTDTQYF,TGTGCCAGTAGTCCTCGACATTTCTCCACAGATACGCAGTATTTT
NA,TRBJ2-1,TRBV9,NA,CASSPDGNNEQFF,TGTGCCAGCAGCCCGGACGGGAACAATGAGCAGTTCTTC
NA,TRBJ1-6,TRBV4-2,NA,CASSQDLMKRNGNSPLHF,TGTGCCAGCAGCCAAGACCTCATGAAGCGTAACGGTAATTCACCCCTCCACTTT
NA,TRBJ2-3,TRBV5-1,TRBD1,CASSIGQGSTDTQYF,TGCGCCAGCAGCATCGGACAGGGTAGCACAGATACGCAGTATTTT
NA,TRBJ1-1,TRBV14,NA,CASSQDWRDTEAFF,TGTGCCAGCAGCCAAGATTGGAGAGACACTGAAGCTTTCTTT
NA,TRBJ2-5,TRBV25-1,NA,CASSLLIEGETQYF,TGTGCCAGCAGCCTACTTATTGAGGGAGAGACCCAGTACTTC
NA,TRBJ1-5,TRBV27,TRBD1,CASSPRGLSNQPQHF,TGTGCCAGCAGTCCCAGGGGGCTGAGCAATCAGCCCCAGCATTTT
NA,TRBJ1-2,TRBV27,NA,CASSLGGLPYGYTF,TGTGCCAGCAGTCTCGGTGGGCTCCCTTATGGCTACACCTTC
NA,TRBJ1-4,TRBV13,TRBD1,CASSSTTGEANEKLFF,TGTGCCAGCAGCTCCACGACAGGGGAGGCTAATGAAAAACTGTTTTTT
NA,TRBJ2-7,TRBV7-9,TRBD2,CASSFGGEIYEQYF,TGTGCCAGCAGCTTTGGGGGGGAAATCTACGAGCAGTACTTC
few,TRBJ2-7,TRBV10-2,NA,CASSSDRKVPYEQYF,TGCGCCAGCAGCTCCGACAGAAAGGTGCCCTACGAGCAGTACTTC